The sample holds one count of the clone carrying this TCR beta chain. The sample carries other DNA sequences with the same CDR3. Participants had their cohort set by participant-reported clinical history. Recovered status in Cohort 3 required two negative PCRs, clearance, or symptom resolution. The data belong to a study of blood T cell repertoires in COVID-19. The protocol was immunoSEQ multiplex PCR, while the TCRdb copy is restricted to in-frame clones and leaves out a portion. The table shows a few hundred thousand clones, with around 87% occurring only once. V lost 6 bases and J lost 0, with 8 bases in between. The length of the CDR3 is 13 residues. Per germline, CDR1 MNHEY and CDR2 SMNVEV (reference sequence).

Sequencing was done on a sample of PBMCs or T cells enriched from blood (not recorded which). The rearrangement uses TRBV27 and TRBJ1-1; D may be TRBD1 (5 bases). The source is a man aged 30 to 39 who had recovered from COVID-19. CDR3 sequence reads: CASSLTVNTEAFF. As DNA, the CDR3 is TGTGCCAGCAGCTTGACAGTGAACACTGAAGCTTTCTTT.